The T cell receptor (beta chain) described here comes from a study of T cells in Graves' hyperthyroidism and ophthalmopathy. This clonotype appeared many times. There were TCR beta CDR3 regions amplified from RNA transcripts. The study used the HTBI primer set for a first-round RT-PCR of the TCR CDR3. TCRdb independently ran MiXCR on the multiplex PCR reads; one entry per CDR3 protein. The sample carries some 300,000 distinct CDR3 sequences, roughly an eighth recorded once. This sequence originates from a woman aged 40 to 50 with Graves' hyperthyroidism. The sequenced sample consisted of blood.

The CDR3 reads CASSSLGTGPINYGYTF. The DNA of the CDR3 is TGTGCCAGCAGTTCTCTTGGGACAGGGCCGATTAACTATGGCTACACCTTC. V gene TRBV28 combines with J gene TRBJ1-2; 9 bases agree with TRBD1. CDR1 MDHEN and CDR2 SYDVKM come from the germline V gene. J was trimmed by 1 base and V by 4 bases; bases with no gene match: 10. The CDR3 covers 17 residues.